This T cell receptor beta chain comes out of a study of blood T cell repertoires in COVID-19 (dated by TCRdb to 2019 to 2021). Regarding the research as a whole: Collaborator samples came from the United States, Italy and Spain and covered acute and convalescent phases of COVID-19. The prospective study material was composed of cDNA or gDNA derived from T cells, B-cell-depleted T cells, or PBMCs. Deeply sampled blood TCRbeta repertoires from subjects exposed to, actively infected with, or recovered from COVID-19 were included in the dataset. The repertoires were made available in a free public database intended to serve as a resource for research on the immune response to SARS-CoV-2. Samples came from the ongoing ImmuneRACE study (first 160 participants) plus 1,254 subjects from 6 global collaborators. The sample metadata nearly always contained a de-identified subject ID, COVID-19 status, age in years and sex. Where available, HLA class I and class II types were obtained from metadata supplied by the sample provider rather than from assay-based typing.

TCRbeta CDR3 regions were amplified from genomic DNA by means of the immunoSEQ Assay, a bias-controlled multiplex PCR. The source study handled its data this way. Nucleated cell counts per sample were estimated from amplification of reference gene primers within the assay. To quantify the absolute abundance of each unique TCRbeta CDR3 rearrangement, sequence reads were collapsed and filtered. Productive Simpson clonality was computed per sample as the square root of Simpson's diversity index over productive rearrangements. Sourced from immuneACCESS, this table was stored by TCRdb with only in-frame sequences that have V and J called. A share of the clones is absent; for the studies checked, an unresolved V gene accounts for under half, and the remainder has no known explanation. V and J calls and clone size are those listed in that table; D and trimming were worked out from the DNA. A total of some 52,000 clones appear in this sample, around 86% of them only once. 14% of the sample comes from the top ten.

V lost 5 bases and J lost 7 bases, and the count of bases not matched to a germline gene is 9. The CDR3, from cysteine to phenylalanine, totals 14 residues. Kept here is only the CDR3 DNA, which spans 42 bases and is read in frame from base 1. The germline V gene specifies SGHAT as CDR1 and FQNNGV as CDR2. Each collaborating institution followed its own protocols to collect whole blood in K2EDTA tubes. For TCRbeta analysis, collaborators shipped samples as frozen whole blood, isolated PBMCs, or DNA extracted from either of those sample types. General conclusions and limits of the study: The quantity of clinical and demographic metadata differed by source and by participant and was supplied without curation.

Regarding this clone: What antigen it recognizes has not been identified. It has no much larger one-base neighbor in the sample; base qualities were not kept.

Specimen: peripheral blood. The V and J genes are TRBV11-2 and TRBJ1-1, with 8 central nucleotides matching TRBD1. This sequence originates from a man between 65 and 80 years old with acute or convalescent COVID-19. CDR3 sequence: CASSPGTGRREAFF. The nucleotide sequence is given as TGTGCCAGCAGCCCGGGGACAGGCAGACGTGAAGCTTTCTTT.